Listed here are 13 T cell receptor beta chains from one sample, sequenced in a study of blood T cell repertoires in COVID-19. Sequencing used immunoSEQ multiplex PCR; TCRdb keeps in-frame clones, though not all of them. This sample has about 64,000 clones, with 88% found just once. Sequencing was performed on PBMCs or T cells enriched from blood (not recorded which). The receptors stem from a woman between 40 and 55 years old who had recovered from COVID-19.

V usage is TRBV6-2 or TRBV6-3 and J usage is TRBJ1-2; unclear D gene. Trimming took off 2 bases at V and 4 bases at J, with 8 bases between the two ends. Per the germline V gene, CDR1 is MNHEY and CDR2 is SVGEGT. CDR3 length: 13 residues. This CDR3 is CASSYVRRYGYTF. CDR3 bases: TGTGCCAGCAGTTACGTCAGGCGCTATGGCTACACCTTC.

This chain links TRBV20-1 with TRBJ2-1; D is undetermined. This CDR3 comprises 14 residues. Germline V gene sequence: CDR1 DFQATT, CDR2 SNEGSKA (reference sequence). V shed 5 bases and J shed 0 bases, with 11 bases lying between them. The CDR3 region has the DNA TGCAGTGCTCGTGAAGAGAGCTCCTACAATGAGCAGTTCTTC. It encodes CSAREESSYNEQFF.

The V call is TRBV15, the J call TRBJ2-7, with 7 bases that match TRBD2. Losses at the gene ends were 2 bases for V and 6 bases for J; bases not matched to a gene: 7. CDR1 and CDR2 from the germline V gene are LNHNV and YYDKDF (reference sequence). This CDR3 is built from 14 residues. Here the CDR3 reads CATSRTGLEGEQYF. The DNA of the CDR3 is TGTGCCACCAGCAGAACCGGACTAGAAGGCGAGCAGTACTTC.

The chain carries TRBV6-5 and TRBJ2-7; 7 bases align to TRBD1. V lost 5 bases to trimming and J lost 4 bases; unmatched junction nucleotides: 11. The CDR3 extends over 15 amino acids. Germline V gives CDR1 MNHEY, CDR2 SVGAGI. The CDR3 bases are TGTGCCAGCAGTAGTCCAGGGACAGCCTTATACGAGCAGTACTTC. This translates into CASSSPGTALYEQYF.

The gene calls are TRBV2 and TRBJ2-2, with D tentatively TRBD1 (6 bases). CDR3 length: 15 residues. Trimming cost V 4 bases and J 1 base, with 10 bases left between them. The germline CDR1 and CDR2 sequences are SNHLY and FYNNEI. CDR3 loop: CASSVQGMNTGELFF. The CDR3 coding sequence is TGTGCCAGCAGTGTGCAGGGGATGAACACCGGGGAGCTGTTTTTT.

This sequence joins TRBV29-1 and TRBJ1-2, with D uncertain. The germline V and J ends were trimmed by 5 bases and 0 bases, with 10 bases remaining between them. CDR1 SQVTM and CDR2 ANQGSEA come from the germline V gene. CDR3 length equals 13 residues. The CDR3 DNA is TGCAGCGTTCTCTGGAGATCTAACTATGGCTACACCTTC. As protein: CSVLWRSNYGYTF.

The gene calls are TRBV27 and TRBJ2-1, with D perhaps matching TRBD1 (7 bases). V lost 7 bases to trimming and J lost 6 bases, with 13 bases between them. Germline loops: CDR1 MNHEY, CDR2 SMNVEV (reference sequence). The CDR3 is made up of 13 amino acids. CDR3 in amino acids: CASIAGTANEQFF. Here the CDR3 DNA reads TGTGCCAGCATCGCGGGGACAGCCAATGAGCAGTTCTTC.

V is TRBV19 and J is TRBJ2-3; 12 positions agree with TRBD2. This CDR3 has 15 residues. Looked up from germline, CDR1 is LNHDA and CDR2 is SQIVND (reference sequence). V gave up 6 bases and J gave up 4 bases; unmatched junction bases: 5. The CDR3 loop is CASRTSGGPPDTQYF. For the CDR3, the DNA is TGTGCCAGTAGGACTAGCGGGGGCCCTCCAGATACGCAGTATTTT.

The rearrangement uses TRBV2 and TRBJ1-3; tentative D call: TRBD1 (5 bases). The CDR3 loop spans 16 amino acids. Germline CDR1 is SNHLY and CDR2 is FYNNEI. Trimming removed 2 bases from V and 1 base from J, with 12 bases in between. As DNA, the CDR3 is TGTGCCAGCAGTGAATTCCCAGGGAGGTCTGGAAACACCATATATTTT. Translating gives CASSEFPGRSGNTIYF.

The gene calls are TRBV7-8 and TRBJ1-6; tentatively, D is TRBD1 (6 bases). CDR1 and CDR2 from the germline V gene are SGHVS and FQNEAQ. The ends were cut back, 2 bases at V and 10 bases at J, with 18 bases in the middle. The CDR3 has 16 amino acids. CDR3 coding DNA: TGTGCCAGCAGCTTACCCCTCGGGGGGCGGGGGTCACCCCTCCACTTT. It specifies CASSLPLGGRGSPLHF.

The chain employs TRBV4-2 and TRBJ1-2; D is possibly TRBD1 (5 bases). This CDR3 is built from 17 residues. Germline loops: CDR1 LGHNA, CDR2 YNFKEQ. Trimming removed 0 bases at V and 5 bases at J, with 19 bases between. CDR3 region: CASSQDLELGGTYGYTF. In DNA form, the CDR3 reads TGTGCCAGCAGCCAAGATCTTGAGCTGGGCGGGACTTATGGCTACACCTTC.

This clone was found a few times. The rearrangement uses TRBV19 and TRBJ1-1; a weak D match, TRBD1 (6 bases). This CDR3 region has 14 residues. Germline loops: CDR1 LNHDA, CDR2 SQIVND (reference sequence). V was shortened by 5 bases and J by 4 bases, with 14 bases between the two germline ends. The CDR3 spells CASSSSGDLTEAFF. In DNA form, the CDR3 reads TGTGCCAGTAGTTCCTCAGGGGACCTCACTGAAGCTTTCTTT.

The chain has TRBV20-1 and TRBJ2-1; 9 bases line up with TRBD2. Germline assignment: CDR1 DFQATT and CDR2 SNEGSKA (reference sequence). The CDR3 spans 14 residues. Losses at the gene ends were 3 bases for V and 7 bases for J; bases not matched to a gene: 7. This chain's CDR3 is CSASSSGAPNEQFF. DNA for the CDR3: TGCAGTGCTAGTTCTAGCGGGGCTCCTAATGAGCAGTTCTTC.